Many counts were recorded for the clone carrying this TCR beta chain. The antigen remains undetermined. This specimen comes from a study of early T cells in non-severe SARS-CoV-2 infection. Study outcomes and limitations: VDJdb-based annotation leaned toward anti-spike CD8 responses and missed private and CD4 specificities.

Unique molecular identifiers (one per individual cDNA molecule) were attached. TCRdb recomputed calls from the 5' RACE reads with MiXCR, one row per CDR3 protein. The table includes 40,000 to 50,000 distinct CDR3 sequences, approximately 13% detected once. The CDR3 covers 15 residues. Trimming took 7 bases from V and 4 from J; bases not matched to a gene: 10. In germline, CDR1 is MNHEY, CDR2 SVGAGI. The receptor's source is an adult who was a healthcare worker with PCR-confirmed SARS-CoV-2 infection or an uninfected control (not recorded which). The chain is built from TRBV6-5 and TRBJ2-3; TRBD1 agrees at 8 bases. The sequenced sample consisted of whole blood. Written as DNA, the CDR3 is TGTGCCAGCAAACCCAGGACAGGGAACGCAGATACGCAGTATTTT. It specifies CASKPRTGNADTQYF.